This T cell receptor beta chain was sequenced during a study of OX40 agonist ivuxolimab in advanced cancers. Using immunoSEQ multiplex PCR, the repertoire was profiled, and TCRdb retains in-frame clones only, with some absent. The sample records around 92,000 clones, more than 85% being singletons. Study outcomes and limitations: More expanded clones were seen, on average, in CD8+ T cells than in CD4+.

Deletions cut 7 bases from V and 7 bases from J, with 8 bases between. CDR1 and CDR2 from the germline V gene are LGHNT and FRNRAP. The CDR3 loop spans 11 amino acids. Samples of blood were obtained at baseline, on cycle 4 day 1, and on cycle 7 day 1. Note on this clone: The antigen remains unidentified.

Sequencing used CD4+ or CD8+ T cells sorted from blood, obtained in a trial of the OX40 agonist ivuxolimab. This chain links TRBV12-5 with TRBJ2-1; D unclear. The receptor comes from an adult with an advanced solid tumor such as melanoma, head and neck, liver or kidney cancer. The CDR3 sequence is CASALNNEQFF. CDR3 sequence (DNA): TGTGCTAGTGCCTTAAATAATGAGCAGTTCTTC.